The clone carrying this T cell receptor (beta chain) is deemed medium-sized by its frequency. Looked up from germline, CDR1 is MNHNS and CDR2 is SASEGT. This CDR3 region has 14 residues. No DNA accompanies this entry. The record originates from a study of synovial regulatory T cells in juvenile arthritis. The repertoire was sequenced with immunoSEQ multiplex PCR; TCRdb's copy has only in-frame clones and lacks some. The sample table sets out roughly 7,300 clones. Source material: Treg cells from blood. Specified subset: remaining (HLA-DR-negative) circulating blood Treg cells. This clonotype was sampled from a donor between 2 and 35 years old with juvenile idiopathic arthritis. V usage is TRBV6-1 and J usage is TRBJ1-1. CDR3 region: CASSGTKGNTEAFF.